The T cell receptor (beta chain) under discussion was sequenced for a study of T-cell reconstitution after alpha-beta-depleted transplantation in children. This clonotype was observed a few times. Antigen: not known. Study-level points and caveats: High day-60 TCRbeta diversity in some patients came from surviving recipient T cells and thymic progenitors. T-cell counts and diversity at one year post-transplant came mainly from newly produced T cells. The origin of alpha-beta T cells about two months after transplant was reportedly several hundred expanded graft clones.

Researchers prepared the TCRbeta library using unique molecular identifiers, the study reports. TCRdb processed the PCR reads anew with MiXCR; each CDR3 protein has one entry. The sample holds hundreds of thousands of distinct CDR3 sequences; 13% are singletons and the top ten take 2% to 2.5%. This specimen consisted of PBMCs, mostly from graft donor cells, obtained 360 days after TCRalphabeta/CD19-depleted stem cell transplant. The TCR originated in a male patient under 18 who had a stem cell transplant for acute myeloid leukemia, so the T cells may come from the graft donor.

The CDR3 is CASSLTPGPRYEQYF. The CDR3 nucleotides read TGCGCCAGCAGCCTCACCCCGGGACCCAGATACGAGCAGTACTTC. The chain employs TRBV4-3 and TRBJ2-7; D is possibly TRBD1 or TRBD2 (5 bases each). There are 15 residues in the CDR3. CDR1 is LGHNA, CDR2 YSLEER, per germline. Deletions cut 4 bases from V and 4 bases from J, with 17 bases between.